The 12 T cell receptor beta chains below come from one sample, sequenced in a study of T cell responses to AZD1222 COVID-19 vaccine. Sequenced by immunoSEQ multiplex PCR; TCRdb stores in-frame clones only, minus some. The data contain 150,000 to 200,000 clones, more than 90% of them singletons. The sequences come from peripheral blood, collected 28 days after the second dose of the MenACWY control vaccine. The receptors here all came from an adult who received the MenACWY meningococcal vaccine as a control.

This clone was found a few times. V usage is TRBV7-9 and J usage is TRBJ1-6; 8 bases are shared with TRBD1. V shed 2 bases, J shed 10 bases, and the junction held 4 bases outside the gene matches. This CDR3 has 14 residues. Germline lookup yields CDR1 SEHNR and CDR2 FQNEAQ (reference sequence). The CDR3 loop reads CASSLKQGESPLHF. CDR3 coding DNA: TGTGCCAGCAGCTTAAAACAGGGGGAATCACCCCTCCACTTT.

This sequence joins TRBV6-2 or TRBV6-3 and TRBJ2-7, with 7 bases identical to TRBD2. V lost 4 bases and J lost 1; bases outside the gene matches: 7. The length of the CDR3 is 15 residues. Germline CDR1 reads MNHEY; CDR2 reads SVGEGT. CDR3 loop: CASSSPRGSSYEQYF. Here the CDR3 DNA reads TGTGCCAGCAGTTCTCCCCGCGGGAGTTCCTACGAGCAGTACTTC.

V and J are TRBV24-1 and TRBJ2-1; 7 bases fit TRBD2. The CDR3 is 14 amino acids. Unmatched junction bases numbered 10, after V lost 9 bases and J lost 6 bases. CDR1 and CDR2 from the germline V gene are KGHDR and SFDVKD. In DNA, the CDR3 is TGTGCCACCGGTTCGGGGGGTGGATTCAATGAGCAGTTCTTC. The encoded protein is CATGSGGGFNEQFF.

The chain combines TRBV24-1 with TRBJ2-7; the D gene is possibly TRBD2 (6 bases). Between the trimmed V and J ends, which lost 2 bases and 0 bases, there was a span of 10 bases. CDR1 and CDR2 from the germline V gene are KGHDR and SFDVKD. The CDR3 is made up of 15 amino acids. For the CDR3, the DNA is TGTGCCACCAGTGATTCCCGGGGGAGCTCCTACGAGCAGTACTTC. Protein product: CATSDSRGSSYEQYF.

The chain carries TRBV5-4 and TRBJ2-7; 8 bases agree with TRBD2. The V and J ends lost 4 bases and 4 bases, in that order; junction bases with no gene match: 7. The CDR3 sequence is 14 residues long. Per the germline V gene, CDR1 is SGHNT and CDR2 is YYREEE (reference sequence). CDR3 region: CASSKELAVYEQYF. CDR3 nucleotides: TGTGCCAGCAGCAAGGAACTAGCGGTTTACGAGCAGTACTTC.

The chain employs TRBV7-2 and TRBJ2-2; no reliable D call. This CDR3 has 18 residues. Germline values: CDR1 SGHTA, CDR2 FQGNSA. Deletions cut 2 bases from V and 0 bases from J, with 16 bases between. The CDR3 here is CASSLLPQSHANTGELFF. CDR3 DNA sequence: TGTGCCAGCAGCTTATTGCCCCAGAGTCACGCGAACACCGGGGAGCTGTTTTTT.

Here the CDR3 DNA reads TGTGCCAGCAGTTTATTGCTTAGCGGGGGTTCACCCCTCCACTTT. Translating gives CASSLLLSGGSPLHF. This rearrangement joins TRBV28 to TRBJ1-6; tentatively, D is TRBD1 (5 bases). There are 15 residues in the CDR3. Germline values: CDR1 MDHEN, CDR2 SYDVKM. Trimming took 1 base from V and 9 from J, leaving 13 bases between them.

This clone was observed a single time. The chain is built from TRBV19 and TRBJ2-3; perhaps TRBD1 as D (6 bases). In germline, CDR1 is LNHDA, CDR2 SQIVND (reference sequence). The V end was cut by 1 base, the J end by 2 bases, with 10 bases between. This CDR3 contains 15 residues. CDR3 in amino acids: CASSIAGGPTDTQYF. CDR3 DNA sequence: TGTGCCAGTAGTATAGCTGGGGGCCCCACAGATACGCAGTATTTT.

The chain links TRBV21-1 to TRBJ2-7. TRBV21-1 is recorded as a pseudogene. The CDR3 runs to 14 residues. In DNA, the CDR3 is TGTGCCAGCAGCAAAAACATAGAGGGGAACGAGCAGTACTTC. It yields the protein CASSKNIEGNEQYF.

The V call is TRBV19, the J call TRBJ1-4; D gene uncertain. CDR3 length: 15 residues. V was trimmed by 3 bases and J by 7 bases, leaving 15 bases between them. The germline V gene has CDR1 LNHDA and CDR2 SQIVND (reference sequence). The CDR3 spells CASSMGRRVGEKLFF. CDR3 bases: TGTGCCAGTAGTATGGGCAGGAGGGTCGGTGAAAAACTGTTTTTT.

This chain uses TRBV29-1 with TRBJ2-2; perhaps TRBD1 as D (5 bases). V was shortened by 5 bases and J by 6 bases, with 10 bases between the two germline ends. Germline V gene data show CDR1 as SQVTM and CDR2 as ANQGSEA. CDR3 size: 12 residues. In DNA form, the CDR3 reads TGCAGCGTTTTCCAGGGCGCCGGGGAGCTGTTTTTT. The encoded protein is CSVFQGAGELFF.

This sequence joins TRBV5-4 and TRBJ2-5; TRBD1 agrees at 7 bases. Unmatched junction bases numbered 12, after V lost 3 bases and J lost 4 bases. The germline CDR1 and CDR2 sequences are SGHNT and YYREEE (reference sequence). The CDR3 consists of 16 residues. The CDR3 loop reads CASSSIRQGGPETQYF. In DNA form, the CDR3 reads TGTGCCAGCAGCTCCATTCGACAGGGTGGGCCAGAGACCCAGTACTTC.